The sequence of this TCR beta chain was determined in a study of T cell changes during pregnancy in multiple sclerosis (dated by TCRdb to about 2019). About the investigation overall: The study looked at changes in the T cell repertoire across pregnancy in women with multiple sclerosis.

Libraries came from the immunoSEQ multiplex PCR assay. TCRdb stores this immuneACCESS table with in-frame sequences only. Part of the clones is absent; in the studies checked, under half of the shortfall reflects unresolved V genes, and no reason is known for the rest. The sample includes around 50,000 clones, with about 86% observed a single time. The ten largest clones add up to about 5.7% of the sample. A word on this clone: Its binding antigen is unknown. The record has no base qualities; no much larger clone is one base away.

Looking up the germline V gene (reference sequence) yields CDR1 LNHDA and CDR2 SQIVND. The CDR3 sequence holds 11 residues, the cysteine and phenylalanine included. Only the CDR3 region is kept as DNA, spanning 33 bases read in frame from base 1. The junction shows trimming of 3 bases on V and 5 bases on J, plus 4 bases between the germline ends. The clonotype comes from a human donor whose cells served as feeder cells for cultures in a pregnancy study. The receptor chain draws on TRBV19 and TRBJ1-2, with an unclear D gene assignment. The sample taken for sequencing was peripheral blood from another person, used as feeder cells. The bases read TGTGCCAGTAGTATGTGGTATGGCTACACCTTC. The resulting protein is CASSMWYGYTF. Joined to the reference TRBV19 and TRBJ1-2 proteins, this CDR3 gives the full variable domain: DGGITQSPKYLFRKEGQNVTLSCEQNLNHDAMYWYRQDPGQGLRLIYYSQIVNDFQKGDIAEGYSVSREKKESFPLTVTSAQKNPTAFYLCASSMWYGYTFGSGTRLTVV.